This T cell receptor (beta chain) was captured in a study of blood T cell repertoires in COVID-19. In the authors' methods: Scientists estimated how many nucleated cells there were by amplifying reference gene primers. TCRdb's copy holds only in-frame clones and misses some; the assay was immunoSEQ multiplex PCR. Clone size and V and J calls were adopted from that table, with D and trimming inferred from the DNA. The table has around 170,000 clones, roughly 83% seen once. This clone was observed a single time. This CDR3 spans 17 amino acids. Trimming at V came to 4 bases and at J to 1 base, leaving 9 bases not matched to a gene. CDR1 and CDR2 from the germline V gene are MGHRA and YSYEKL. Enrollees, about 18 to 90 years old, lived in 24 US areas. Donors of Cohort 3 who recovered were those that had two negative PCRs, clearance, or symptom resolution.

The source of this sequence is a woman younger than 45 who had recovered from COVID-19. The V gene is TRBV4-1, the J gene TRBJ1-3; 8 bases are a match to TRBD1. The sample taken for sequencing was PBMCs or T cells enriched from blood (not recorded which). This CDR3 is CASSPIRTGFSGNTIYF. Written as DNA, the CDR3 is TGCGCCAGCAGCCCTATTAGGACAGGGTTTTCTGGAAACACCATATATTTT.